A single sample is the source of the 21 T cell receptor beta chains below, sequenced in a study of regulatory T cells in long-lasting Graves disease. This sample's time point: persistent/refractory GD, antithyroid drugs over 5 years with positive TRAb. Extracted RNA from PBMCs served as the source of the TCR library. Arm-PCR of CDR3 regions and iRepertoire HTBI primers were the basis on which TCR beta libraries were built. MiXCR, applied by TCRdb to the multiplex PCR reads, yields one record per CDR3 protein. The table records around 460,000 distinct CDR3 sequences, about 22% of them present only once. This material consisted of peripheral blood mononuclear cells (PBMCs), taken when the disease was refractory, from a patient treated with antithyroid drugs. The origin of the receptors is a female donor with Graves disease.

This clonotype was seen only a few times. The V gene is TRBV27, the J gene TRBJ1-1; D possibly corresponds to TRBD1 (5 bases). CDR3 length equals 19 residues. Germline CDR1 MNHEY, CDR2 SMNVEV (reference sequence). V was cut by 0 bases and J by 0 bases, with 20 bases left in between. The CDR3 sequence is CASSLSTTTLRGLNTEAFF. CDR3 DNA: TGTGCCAGCAGTTTATCAACCACGACTCTCCGGGGGTTGAACACTGAAGCTTTCTTT.

CDR3 loop: CASSWSVSSGANVLTF. The CDR3 coding sequence is TGCGCCAGCAGCTGGTCTGTTTCCTCTGGGGCCAACGTCCTGACTTTC. The rearrangement uses TRBV5-1 and TRBJ2-6; no clear D. V was pared by 3 bases and J by 0 bases, with 10 bases between. The CDR3 is 16 amino acids. Germline CDR1 SGHRS, CDR2 YFSETQ.

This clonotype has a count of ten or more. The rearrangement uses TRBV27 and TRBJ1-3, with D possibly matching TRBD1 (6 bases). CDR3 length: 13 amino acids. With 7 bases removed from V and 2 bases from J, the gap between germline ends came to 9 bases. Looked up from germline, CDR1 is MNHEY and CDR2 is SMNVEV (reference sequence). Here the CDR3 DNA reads TGTGCCAGCATGGGACACACTGGAAACACCATATATTTT. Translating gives CASMGHTGNTIYF.

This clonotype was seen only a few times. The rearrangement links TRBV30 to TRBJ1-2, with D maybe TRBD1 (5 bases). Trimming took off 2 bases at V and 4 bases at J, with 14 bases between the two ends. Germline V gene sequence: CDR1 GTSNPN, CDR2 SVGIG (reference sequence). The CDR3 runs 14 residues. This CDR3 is CAWSPKRGLYGYTF. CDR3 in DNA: TGTGCCTGGAGTCCCAAGCGGGGACTCTATGGCTACACCTTC.

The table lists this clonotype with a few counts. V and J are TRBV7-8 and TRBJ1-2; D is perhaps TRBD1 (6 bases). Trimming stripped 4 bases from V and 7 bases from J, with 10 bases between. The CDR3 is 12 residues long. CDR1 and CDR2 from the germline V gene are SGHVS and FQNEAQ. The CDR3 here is CASSYLRGGYTF. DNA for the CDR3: TGTGCCAGCAGCTACCTCAGGGGTGGCTACACCTTC.

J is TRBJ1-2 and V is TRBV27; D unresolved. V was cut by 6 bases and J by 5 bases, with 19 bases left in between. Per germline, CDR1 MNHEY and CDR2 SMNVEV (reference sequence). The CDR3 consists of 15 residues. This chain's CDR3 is CASSAPGDSLYGYTF. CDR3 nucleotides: TGTGCCAGCAGCGCCCCGGGTGATAGTTTGTATGGCTACACCTTC.

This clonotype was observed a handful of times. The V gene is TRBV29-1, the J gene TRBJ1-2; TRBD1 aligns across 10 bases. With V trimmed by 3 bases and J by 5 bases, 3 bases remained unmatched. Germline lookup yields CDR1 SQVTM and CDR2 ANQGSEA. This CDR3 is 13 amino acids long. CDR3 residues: CSVETGGGYGYTF. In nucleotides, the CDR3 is TGCAGCGTTGAGACAGGGGGCGGGTATGGCTACACCTTC.

In nucleotides, the CDR3 is TGTGCCTGGAGTGTACAAGGGGCGCTTCAGCCCCAGCATTTT. Its translation is CAWSVQGALQPQHF. The chain has TRBV30 and TRBJ1-5; a weak D match, TRBD1 (5 bases). The V end lost 0 bases, the J end lost 6 bases, and 12 bases lay between the germline ends. Germline assignment: CDR1 GTSNPN and CDR2 SVGIG (reference sequence). The CDR3 spans 14 residues.

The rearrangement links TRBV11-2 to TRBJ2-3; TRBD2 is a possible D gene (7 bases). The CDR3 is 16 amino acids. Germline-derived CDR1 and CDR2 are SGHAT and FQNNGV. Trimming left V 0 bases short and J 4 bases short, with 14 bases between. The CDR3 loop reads CASSLDGAGAPDTQYF. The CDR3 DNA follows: TGTGCCAGCAGCTTAGATGGGGCGGGGGCCCCAGATACGCAGTATTTT.

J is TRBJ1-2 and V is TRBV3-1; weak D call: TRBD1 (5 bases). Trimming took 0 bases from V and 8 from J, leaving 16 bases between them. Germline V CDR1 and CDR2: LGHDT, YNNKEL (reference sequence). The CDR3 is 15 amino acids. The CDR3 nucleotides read TGTGCCAGCAGCCAAGATGCGACAGCAGCCGCGGGCTACACCTTC. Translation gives CASSQDATAAAGYTF.

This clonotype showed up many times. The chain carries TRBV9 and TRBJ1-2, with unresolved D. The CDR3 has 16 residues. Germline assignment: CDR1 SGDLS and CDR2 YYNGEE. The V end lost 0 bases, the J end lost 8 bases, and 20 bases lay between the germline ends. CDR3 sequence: CASSVAEGGPKGGYTF. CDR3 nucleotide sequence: TGTGCCAGCAGCGTAGCCGAGGGCGGCCCTAAAGGAGGCTACACCTTC.

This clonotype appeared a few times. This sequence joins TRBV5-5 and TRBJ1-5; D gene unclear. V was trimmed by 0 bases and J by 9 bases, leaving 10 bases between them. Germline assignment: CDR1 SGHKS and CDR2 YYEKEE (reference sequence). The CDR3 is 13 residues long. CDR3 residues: CASSLDSPSPQHF. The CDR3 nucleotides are TGTGCCAGCAGCTTGGACAGCCCCTCGCCCCAGCATTTT.

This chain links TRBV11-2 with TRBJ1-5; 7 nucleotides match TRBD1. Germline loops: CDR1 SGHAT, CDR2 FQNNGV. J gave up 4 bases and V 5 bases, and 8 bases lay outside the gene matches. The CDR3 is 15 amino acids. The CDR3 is CASSPDRLGNQPQHF. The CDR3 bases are TGTGCCAGCAGCCCGGACAGGTTGGGGAATCAGCCCCAGCATTTT.

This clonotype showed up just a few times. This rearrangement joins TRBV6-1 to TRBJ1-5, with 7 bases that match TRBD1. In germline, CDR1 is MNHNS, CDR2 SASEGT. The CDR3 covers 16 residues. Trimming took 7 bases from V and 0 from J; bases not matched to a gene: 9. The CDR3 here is CASNRGTAYSNQPQHF. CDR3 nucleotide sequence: TGTGCCAGCAATAGAGGGACAGCCTATAGCAATCAGCCCCAGCATTTT.

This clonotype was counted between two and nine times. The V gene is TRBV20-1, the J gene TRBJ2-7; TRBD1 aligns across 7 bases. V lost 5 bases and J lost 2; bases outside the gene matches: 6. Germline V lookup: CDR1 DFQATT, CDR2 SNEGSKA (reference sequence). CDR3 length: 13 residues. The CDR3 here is CSALRDSTYEQYF. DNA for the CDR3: TGCAGTGCTCTCCGGGACAGTACCTACGAGCAGTACTTC.

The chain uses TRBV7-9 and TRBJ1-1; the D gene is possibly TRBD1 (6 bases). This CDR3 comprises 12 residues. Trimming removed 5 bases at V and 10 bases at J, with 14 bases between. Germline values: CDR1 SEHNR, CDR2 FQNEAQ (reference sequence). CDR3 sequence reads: CASSLEQGPAFF. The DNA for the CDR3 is TGTGCCAGCAGCCTAGAACAGGGCCCAGCTTTCTTT.

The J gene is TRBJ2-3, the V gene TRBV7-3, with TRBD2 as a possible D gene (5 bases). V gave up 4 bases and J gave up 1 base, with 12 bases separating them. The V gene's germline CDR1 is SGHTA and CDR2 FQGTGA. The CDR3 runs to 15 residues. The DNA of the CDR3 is TGTGCCAGCAGCTGGGCCGGGAACGGCACAGATACGCAGTATTTT. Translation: CASSWAGNGTDTQYF.

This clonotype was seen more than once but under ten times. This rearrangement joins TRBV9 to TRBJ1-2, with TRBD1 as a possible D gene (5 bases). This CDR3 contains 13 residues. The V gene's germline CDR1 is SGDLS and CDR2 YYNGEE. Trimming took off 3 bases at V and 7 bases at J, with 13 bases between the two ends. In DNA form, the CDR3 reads TGTGCCAGCAGCGCCCAGGGCCCTCTTGGCTACACCTTC. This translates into CASSAQGPLGYTF.

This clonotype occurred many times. The CDR3 nucleotides are TGCAGCGTTGGGGCCCAGGCGGCCGGGGAGCTGTTTTTT. Translated: CSVGAQAAGELFF. V is TRBV29-1 and J is TRBJ2-2, with D hard to call. This CDR3 contains 13 residues. V lost 4 bases to trimming and J lost 6 bases, with 12 bases between them. In germline, CDR1 is SQVTM, CDR2 ANQGSEA.

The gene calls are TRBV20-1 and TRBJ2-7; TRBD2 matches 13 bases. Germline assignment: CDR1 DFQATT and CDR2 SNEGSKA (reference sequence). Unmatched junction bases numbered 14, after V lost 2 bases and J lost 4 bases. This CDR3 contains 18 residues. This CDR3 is CSARLGLAGQLIGYEQYF. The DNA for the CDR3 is TGCAGTGCTAGACTGGGACTAGCGGGGCAACTGATTGGTTACGAGCAGTACTTC.

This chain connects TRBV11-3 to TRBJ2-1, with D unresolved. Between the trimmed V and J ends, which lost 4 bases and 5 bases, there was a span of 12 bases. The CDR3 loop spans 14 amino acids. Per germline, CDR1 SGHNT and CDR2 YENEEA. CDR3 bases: TGTGCCAGCAGCTACCAACTTCTGGACAATGAGCAGTTCTTC. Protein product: CASSYQLLDNEQFF.